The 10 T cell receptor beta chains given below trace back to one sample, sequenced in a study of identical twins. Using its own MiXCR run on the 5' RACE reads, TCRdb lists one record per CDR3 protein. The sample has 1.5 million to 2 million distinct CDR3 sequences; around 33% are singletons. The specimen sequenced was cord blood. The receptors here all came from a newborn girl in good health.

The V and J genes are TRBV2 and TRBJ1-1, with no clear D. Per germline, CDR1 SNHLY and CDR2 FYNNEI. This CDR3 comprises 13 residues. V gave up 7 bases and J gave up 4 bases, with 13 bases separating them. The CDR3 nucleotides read TGTGCCAGCATCCAGGCCCTACGCACTGAAGCTTTCTTT. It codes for CASIQALRTEAFF.

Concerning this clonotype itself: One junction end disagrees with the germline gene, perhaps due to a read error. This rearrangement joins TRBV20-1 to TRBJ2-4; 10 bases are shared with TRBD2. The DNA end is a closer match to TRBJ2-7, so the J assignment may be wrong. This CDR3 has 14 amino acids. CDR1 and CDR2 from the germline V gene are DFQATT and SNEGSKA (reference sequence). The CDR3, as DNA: TGCTGTGCTAGAACTAGCGGGACAGTCTACGAGCAGTACTTC. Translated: CCARTSGTVYEQYF.

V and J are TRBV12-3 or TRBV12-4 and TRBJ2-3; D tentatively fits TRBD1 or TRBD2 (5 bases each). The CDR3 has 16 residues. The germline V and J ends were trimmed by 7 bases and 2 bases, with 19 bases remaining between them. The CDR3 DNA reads TGTGCCAGCACCCGAGGAGAGGGGCCGGACACAGATACGCAGTATTTT. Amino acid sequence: CASTRGEGPDTDTQYF.

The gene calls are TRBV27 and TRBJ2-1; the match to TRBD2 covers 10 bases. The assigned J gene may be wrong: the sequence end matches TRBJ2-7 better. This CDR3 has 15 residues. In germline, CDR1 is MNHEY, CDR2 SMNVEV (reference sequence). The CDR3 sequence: CASTQWTSGYNEQYF. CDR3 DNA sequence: TGTGCCAGCACCCAGTGGACTAGCGGTTACAATGAGCAGTACTTC.

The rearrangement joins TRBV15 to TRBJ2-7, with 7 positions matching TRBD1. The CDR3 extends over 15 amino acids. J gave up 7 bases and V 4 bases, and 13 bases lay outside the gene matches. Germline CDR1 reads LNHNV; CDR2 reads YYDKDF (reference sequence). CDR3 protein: CATSKQGKGYNEQYF. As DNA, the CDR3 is TGTGCCACCAGCAAACAGGGGAAAGGCTACAATGAGCAGTACTTC. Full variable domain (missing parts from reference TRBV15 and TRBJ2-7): DAMVIQNPRYQVTQFGKPVTLSCSQTLNHNVMYWYQQKSSQAPKLLFHYYDKDFNNEADTPDNFQSRRPNTSFCFLDIRSPGLGDTAMYLCATSKQGKGYNEQYFGPGTRLTVT.

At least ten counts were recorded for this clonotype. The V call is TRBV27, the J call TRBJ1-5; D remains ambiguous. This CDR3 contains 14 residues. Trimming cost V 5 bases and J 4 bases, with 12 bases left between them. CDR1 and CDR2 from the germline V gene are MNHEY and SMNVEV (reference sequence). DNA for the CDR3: TGTGCCAGCAGTCAATTTGGCCCTAATCAGCCCCAGCATTTT. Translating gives CASSQFGPNQPQHF.

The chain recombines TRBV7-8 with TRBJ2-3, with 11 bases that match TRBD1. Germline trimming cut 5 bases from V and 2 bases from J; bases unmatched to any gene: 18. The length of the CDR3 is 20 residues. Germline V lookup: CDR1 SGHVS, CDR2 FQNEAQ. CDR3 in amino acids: CASSPQIPFRDRGSTDTQYF. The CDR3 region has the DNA TGTGCCAGCAGCCCACAAATACCGTTCCGGGACAGGGGGTCCACAGATACGCAGTATTTT.

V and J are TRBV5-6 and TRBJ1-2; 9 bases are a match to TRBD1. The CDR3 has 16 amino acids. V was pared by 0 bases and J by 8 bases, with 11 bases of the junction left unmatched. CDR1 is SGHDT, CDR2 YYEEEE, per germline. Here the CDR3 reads CASSLVRDRVGFGYTF. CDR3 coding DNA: TGTGCCAGCAGCTTGGTCCGGGACAGGGTTGGCTTCGGCTACACCTTC.

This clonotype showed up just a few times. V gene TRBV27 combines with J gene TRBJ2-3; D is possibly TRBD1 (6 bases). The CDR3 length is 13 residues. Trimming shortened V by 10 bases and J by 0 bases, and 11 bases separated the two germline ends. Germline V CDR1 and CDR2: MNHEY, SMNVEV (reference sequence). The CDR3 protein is CATTGHSTDTQYF. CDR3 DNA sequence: TGTGCCACTACGGGACACAGCACAGATACGCAGTATTTT.

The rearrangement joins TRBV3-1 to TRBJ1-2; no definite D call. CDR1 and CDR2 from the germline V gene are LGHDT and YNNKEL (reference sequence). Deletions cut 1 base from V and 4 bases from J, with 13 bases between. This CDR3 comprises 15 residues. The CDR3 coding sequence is TGTGCCAGCAGCCAAGTGAACGGCCGGGGCTATGGCTACACCTTC. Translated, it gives CASSQVNGRGYGYTF.